These 7 T cell receptor beta chains were sequenced from one sample in a study of metastatic and nonmetastatic thyroid tumors. Not a single patient had been given any form of treatment at any point before undergoing thyroid surgery. Via MiXCR, TCRdb re-called the PCR reads. The table includes 30,000 to 40,000 clones, roughly 22% detected once. Material for sequencing was tumor tissue. The receptors come from a male donor with papillary thyroid cancer or a benign thyroid nodule (not recorded which). Some clones in this sample may be carry-over from other donors' samples.

This clone came up many times. The rearrangement joins TRBV20-1 to TRBJ2-5, with D perhaps matching TRBD1 (5 bases). V lost 4 bases, J lost 4 bases, and 10 bases lay in between. Looked up from germline, CDR1 is DFQATT and CDR2 is SNEGSKA (reference sequence). This CDR3 has 12 amino acids. Here the CDR3 reads CSATRQSETQYF. Here the CDR3 DNA reads TGCAGTGCTACTAGACAGTCAGAGACCCAGTACTTC.

In its sample, this clone was seen many times. V is TRBV7-9 and J is TRBJ2-5, with 10 bases matching TRBD1. The J segment lost 0 bases and the V segment lost 3 bases, leaving 4 bases of the junction unmatched. The CDR3 contains 16 residues. The germline gives CDR1 SEHNR, CDR2 FQNEAQ (reference sequence). The CDR3 spells CASSLGTGEYQETQYF. Written as DNA, the CDR3 is TGTGCCAGCAGCTTGGGGACAGGGGAGTACCAAGAGACCCAGTACTTC.

Concerning this clone: Compared with germline, one end of the junction differs, possibly owing to a read error. The chain links TRBV4-1 to TRBJ1-5; weak D call: TRBD1 (5 bases). From germline, CDR1 is MGHRA and CDR2 YSYEKL. CDR3 size: 20 residues. The CDR3 DNA sequence: TGCGCCAGCAGCTGGAAGACTCGGGACGCGGCAGACGCTAGCGATCAGCCCCAGCATTTT. Amino acid sequence: CASSWKTRDAADASDQPQHF.

There are many counts of this clone. The V gene is TRBV4-3, the J gene TRBJ1-6; D not certain. CDR1 and CDR2 from the germline V gene are LGHNA and YSLEER. Trimming took off 1 base at V and 8 bases at J, with 9 bases between the two ends. The CDR3 totals 14 residues. The CDR3 DNA reads TGCGCCAGCAGCCAAGGAGGCGGCCATTCACCCCTCCACTTT. Its protein is CASSQGGGHSPLHF.

This clone was counted at least ten times. The rearrangement joins TRBV12-3 or TRBV12-4 to TRBJ2-7, with D perhaps being TRBD1 or TRBD2 (5 bases each). The CDR3 has 13 residues. Trimming removed 5 bases at V and 6 bases at J, with 14 bases between. The CDR3 loop reads CASSLQGGREQYF. The CDR3 DNA is TGTGCCAGCAGTCTGCAGGGCGGGCGCGAGCAGTACTTC.

Judged by abundance, this clone is medium-sized. This sequence joins TRBV19 and TRBJ2-7, with a tentative D call TRBD1 (6 bases). The germline CDR1 and CDR2 sequences are LNHDA and SQIVND (reference sequence). Trimming took off 4 bases at V and 0 bases at J, with 10 bases between the two ends. The CDR3 is 14 amino acids. This CDR3 is CASSNTGSSYEQYF. DNA of the CDR3: TGTGCCAGTAGTAATACAGGGAGCTCCTACGAGCAGTACTTC. The complete variable domain, with remaining parts taken from reference TRBV19 and TRBJ2-7, reads DGGITQSPKYLFRKEGQNVTLSCEQNLNHDAMYWYRQDPGQGLRLIYYSQIVNDFQKGDIAEGYSVSREKKESFPLTVTSAQKNPTAFYLCASSNTGSSYEQYFGPGTRLTVT.

In regard to this clone: The final CDR3 position lacks the conserved phenylalanine or tryptophan, pointing to a likely read error. The chain has TRBV7-9 and TRBJ1-2, with unresolved D. V gave up 0 bases and J gave up 4 bases, with 9 bases separating them. The CDR3 is 14 residues long. Germline CDR1 SEHNR, CDR2 FQNEAQ (reference sequence). Written as DNA, the CDR3 is TGTGCCAGCAGCTTAGCGTTGGTGGGCTATGGCTACACCCTC. Translated: CASSLALVGYGYTL.